This T cell receptor beta chain stems from a study of blood T cell repertoires in COVID-19. On the study more broadly: Nucleic acid was either cDNA or gDNA, and it came from T cells, B-cell-depleted T cells, or PBMCs.

Some clones are missing from TCRdb's copy, which holds only in-frame ones; the method was immunoSEQ multiplex PCR. The sample lists under 300,000 clones; around 80% were seen once. V dropped 7 bases and J dropped 5 bases, with 17 bases sitting between them. Looked up from germline, CDR1 is MDHEN and CDR2 is SYDVKM. This CDR3 has 15 amino acids. The TCR originated in a human donor in a cohort sampled during active COVID-19. V usage is TRBV28 and J usage is TRBJ2-2, with D possibly being TRBD2 (5 bases). The specimen sequenced was peripheral blood. The CDR3 nucleotides are TGTGCCAGCATCTCTTATCGGGGAGATACCGGGGAGCTGTTTTTT. This gives the protein CASISYRGDTGELFF.